This T cell receptor beta chain was retrieved from a study of T cell clonality in common variable immunodeficiency (dated by TCRdb to about 2015). Overall study results and their limits: Fewer TCRbeta clones were shared among CVID subjects than among healthy controls (p < 0.0001). The authors noted that sequencing repertoires of T cell subpopulations would be needed to clarify what caused the increased clonality in CVID. Increased TCRbeta clonality was found in CVID subjects compared with healthy controls (t-test p = 0.018), with the increase being most characteristic of about a third of subjects. Although equal DNA input was used, an average of approximately 82,000 unique sequences per sample was obtained for controls, compared with about 30,000 for CVID samples. Correlations between repertoire features and clinical complications were limited by patient heterogeneity within the CVID cohort. Reportedly, TCRbeta sequences from CVID had fewer deletions and N-nucleotide insertions, and highly modified clones with 13 or more V deletions were absent from CVID.

Counted from cysteine to phenylalanine, this CDR3 has 15 amino acids. Of the CDR3's DNA, 36 bases were read; they are in frame from base 1. CDR1 DFQATT and CDR2 SNEGSKA were looked up in the germline V gene (reference sequence). The junction carries 16 bases between V and J, which are trimmed by 6 bases and 0 bases respectively. The table lists this clone with many counts. Its binding antigen is unknown. The missing CDR3 end, 3 residues past where the read stops, is filled in from the germline J gene. Equivalent amounts of genomic DNA from CVID and control samples were used as sequencing input. For every sample, a 60 bp segment covering the rearranged TCRbeta CDR3 region was amplified and then sequenced. TCRbeta amplification used the immunoSEQ assay, a bias-corrected multiplex PCR with high-throughput sequencing. The authors' pipeline ran thus. Every unique nucleotide sequence counted as a clone and was annotated with V, D and J genes, copy number and frequency. Sequences were labeled productive if in frame, and non-productive if out of frame or containing stop codons. As previously described, clonality was computed from Shannon's entropy. The predicted amino acid sequences of productive clones were used to derive the mean CDR3 Kyte-Doolittle hydropathy. Hierarchical clustering of scaled V gene usage was performed with the R hclust function using Manhattan distance and complete linkage. Sharing of clones by CDR3 amino acid sequence was evaluated through resampling of 12 repertoires per group over 100 rounds. The repertoires were screened for some 70 published EBV-specific TCRbeta sequences and a few hundred published CMV-specific TCRbeta sequences. A couple of CVID samples that yielded fewer than 10,000 sequences were excluded from the analysis, so 40 to 50 CVID repertoires were retained. TCRdb mirrors the immuneACCESS table, restricted to in-frame sequences. Some clones are absent from its copies; in checked studies, under half trace to an unresolved V gene, and the reason for the others is unknown. That table supplies the V and J calls and clone size; D and trimming were determined from the DNA. This sample contains 20,000 to 25,000 clones, none of which is a singleton. Together, the top ten hold 2% to 2.5% of the sample.

Standard criteria, namely reduction of serum IgG, IgA and/or IgM below the normal range together with specific antibody deficiency, were applied for the diagnosis of CVID. There were 44 subjects in the CVID group (roughly 30 male and 15 female), ranging in age from about 9 to 65 years, with a mean age of 40. Both CVID patients and healthy controls were predominantly of Caucasian heritage. Replacement immunoglobulin therapy had been administered to all CVID subjects for at least one year at the time of study participation. When blood was collected, none of the CVID subjects were ill or on immunomodulatory or immunosuppressive medication. Heparinized peripheral whole blood samples of about 5 to 9 ml were collected from each donor. Genomic DNA from adults with common variable immune deficiency (CVID) and from healthy adult controls was used to sequence TCRbeta CDR3 repertoires. Diluted blood was subjected to density centrifugation over Hypaque 1077 or Ficoll-Paque for isolation of peripheral blood mononuclear cells. Genomic DNA was obtained from unsorted mononuclear cells using either Qiagen column purification or a centrifugation-based method.

The origin of this receptor is a human donor with common variable immunodeficiency. Rearrangement joined TRBV20-1 to TRBJ2-3, with no reliable assignment of the D segment. Source material: peripheral blood mononuclear cells. The CDR3 reads CSAPVGSGSTDTQYF. Incomplete CDR3 DNA: TGCAGTGCGCCCGTTGGGTCAGGAAGCACAGATACG.